Presented here are 13 T cell receptor beta chains from one specimen sequenced in a study of OX40 agonist ivuxolimab in advanced cancers. Using immunoSEQ multiplex PCR, the repertoire was profiled, and TCRdb retains in-frame clones only, with some absent. The sample includes approximately 50,000 clones, roughly 94% of them seen just once. The sequencing here drew on CD4+ or CD8+ T cells sorted from blood, taken in a trial of the OX40 agonist ivuxolimab. The receptors come from an adult with an advanced solid tumor such as melanoma, head and neck, liver or kidney cancer.

The chain couples TRBV9 to TRBJ2-7, with TRBD2 identical over 12 bases. The CDR3 length is 17 residues. Trimming took 4 bases from V and 1 from J; bases not matched to a gene: 9. Germline V lookup: CDR1 SGDLS, CDR2 YYNGEE. This chain's CDR3 is CASSLRTSGVESYEQYF. CDR3 in DNA: TGTGCCAGCAGCCTCCGGACTAGCGGGGTGGAATCCTACGAGCAGTACTTC.

The chain joins TRBV27 to TRBJ2-5; tentative D call: TRBD2 (6 bases). This CDR3 comprises 15 residues. Germline V lookup: CDR1 MNHEY, CDR2 SMNVEV (reference sequence). Trimming stripped 0 bases from V and 1 base from J, with 9 bases between. The CDR3 protein is CASSLSVGLQETQYF. For the CDR3, the DNA is TGTGCCAGCAGTTTATCTGTGGGACTCCAAGAGACCCAGTACTTC.

The rearrangement uses TRBV9 and TRBJ2-3, with TRBD2 matching over 7 bases. The CDR3 length is 16 residues. Germline values: CDR1 SGDLS, CDR2 YYNGEE. V dropped 0 bases and J dropped 2; count of bases not matched to a gene: 6. The CDR3, as DNA: TGTGCCAGCAGCGTAGGCGAGGCGGGAGCCACAGATACGCAGTATTTT. This encodes CASSVGEAGATDTQYF. The whole variable domain, filled in from reference TRBV9 and TRBJ2-3, reads DSGVTQTPKHLITATGQRVTLRCSPRSGDLSVYWYQQSLDQGLQFLIQYYNGEERAKGNILERFSAQQFPDLHSELNLSSLELGDSALYFCASSVGEAGATDTQYFGPGTRLTVL.

The chain employs TRBV7-9 and TRBJ2-5; 9 nucleotides agree with TRBD2. This CDR3 is 14 amino acids long. Germline V gives CDR1 SEHNR, CDR2 FQNEAQ (reference sequence). Trimming removed 5 bases from V and 5 bases from J; junction bases left unmatched: 6. The CDR3 protein is CASSPIAGAETQYF. DNA of the CDR3: TGTGCCAGCAGCCCGATAGCGGGAGCGGAGACCCAGTACTTC.

The chain has TRBV9 and TRBJ2-7; 7 positions agree with TRBD1. Germline-derived CDR1 and CDR2 are SGDLS and YYNGEE. V lost 3 bases to trimming and J lost 2 bases; unmatched junction nucleotides: 5. This CDR3 contains 14 residues. DNA for the CDR3: TGTGCCAGCAGCGCCGGGGACAGTCCCTACGAGCAGTACTTC. As protein: CASSAGDSPYEQYF.

The chain uses TRBV18 and TRBJ2-7; 10 bases are a match to TRBD2. Germline CDR1 reads KGHSH; CDR2 reads LQKENI. The CDR3 sequence is 16 residues long. V gave up 3 bases and J gave up 2 bases; unmatched junction bases: 7. This chain's CDR3 is CASSPWSLAGAYEQYF. In DNA form, the CDR3 reads TGTGCCAGCTCACCCTGGAGCCTAGCGGGAGCCTACGAGCAGTACTTC.

The chain uses TRBV2 and TRBJ1-1; D is ambiguous. The germline gives CDR1 SNHLY, CDR2 FYNNEI. V was pared by 2 bases and J by 1 base, with 14 bases between. The CDR3 sequence is 16 residues long. For the CDR3, the DNA is TGTGCCAGCAGTGAACCCCCAGGCATGACGAACACTGAAGCTTTCTTT. Translating it yields CASSEPPGMTNTEAFF.

The V gene is TRBV7-9, the J gene TRBJ2-3; D is possibly TRBD2 (6 bases). V was pared by 5 bases and J by 3 bases, with 15 bases between. Germline values: CDR1 SEHNR, CDR2 FQNEAQ (reference sequence). CDR3 size: 15 residues. The CDR3 loop is CASSASGTSTDTQYF. In DNA form, the CDR3 reads TGTGCCAGCAGCGCATCCGGGACTTCTACAGATACGCAGTATTTT.

This sequence joins TRBV4-1 and TRBJ2-7, with 11 bases that match TRBD2. J gave up 0 bases and V 0 bases, and 4 bases lay outside the gene matches. Germline CDR1 MGHRA, CDR2 YSYEKL. The CDR3 spans 17 residues. The CDR3 nucleotides read TGCGCCAGCAGCCAAGATCTAGCGGGAGGCCTCTCCTACGAGCAGTACTTC. Translating it yields CASSQDLAGGLSYEQYF.

This chain uses TRBV27 with TRBJ1-2, with 10 bases fitting TRBD1. The CDR3 spans 15 residues. CDR1 is MNHEY and CDR2 is SMNVEV in the germline V gene (reference sequence). V lost 0 bases and J lost 6; bases outside the gene matches: 4. This CDR3 is CASSLSGGTGDGYTF. The CDR3 DNA is TGTGCCAGCAGTTTATCGGGCGGGACAGGGGATGGCTACACCTTC.

The rearrangement joins TRBV11-2 to TRBJ1-1; 11 bases are a match to TRBD1. V was clipped by 3 bases and J by 4 bases; unmatched bases: 7. The CDR3 loop spans 16 amino acids. Germline assignment: CDR1 SGHAT and CDR2 FQNNGV. In nucleotides, the CDR3 is TGTGCCAGCAGCTTCATTCCGGGACAGGGGGGCACTGAAGCTTTCTTT. Residues: CASSFIPGQGGTEAFF.

The V and J genes are TRBV27 and TRBJ1-2; D gene ambiguous. The CDR3 is 13 residues long. The germline V gene has CDR1 MNHEY and CDR2 SMNVEV (reference sequence). The ends were cut back, 4 bases at V and 0 bases at J, with 6 bases in the middle. The CDR3 spells CASSYGSNYGYTF. CDR3 nucleotides: TGTGCCAGCAGTTATGGGTCTAACTATGGCTACACCTTC.

The J gene is TRBJ2-1, the V gene TRBV9; D is undetermined. Trimming took off 0 bases at V and 7 bases at J, with 11 bases between the two ends. CDR3 length: 14 amino acids. Germline V CDR1 and CDR2: SGDLS, YYNGEE. CDR3 amino acids: CASSVGVGANEQFF. The DNA of the CDR3 is TGTGCCAGCAGCGTAGGGGTAGGAGCGAATGAGCAGTTCTTC.